The 5 T cell receptor beta chains given below trace back to one sample, sequenced in a study of blood T cell repertoires in COVID-19. TCRdb's table, derived via immunoSEQ multiplex PCR, lists solely in-frame clones and lacks some. Seen here are 110,000 to 150,000 clones, 78% observed once, and the top ten hold over 5%. The sample taken for sequencing was PBMCs or T cells enriched from blood (not recorded which). The receptors shown here come from a woman in her 50s who had recovered from COVID-19.

The V gene is TRBV10-3, the J gene TRBJ2-5; 13 nucleotides match TRBD2. The germline V gene encodes CDR1 ENHRY and CDR2 SYGVKD. Trimming removed 0 bases from V and 1 base from J; junction bases left unmatched: 2. The CDR3 totals 17 residues. The CDR3 coding sequence is TGTGCCATCAGTGAGTCGGGGACTAGCGGGATCCAAGAGACCCAGTACTTC. Translating gives CAISESGTSGIQETQYF.

The genes are TRBV27 and TRBJ1-6; TRBD1 might be the D (5 bases). This CDR3 contains 17 residues. V lost 3 bases to trimming and J lost 9 bases, with 21 bases between them. Germline CDR1 reads MNHEY; CDR2 reads SMNVEV (reference sequence). CDR3 sequence reads: CASSLTPGGGGGSPLHF. CDR3 sequence (DNA): TGTGCCAGCAGTTTGACCCCCGGCGGCGGCGGGGGTTCACCCCTCCACTTT.

This clone was observed many times. The chain joins TRBV19 to TRBJ1-5; TRBD1 is a possible D gene (6 bases). The CDR3 has 12 residues. The V gene's germline CDR1 is LNHDA and CDR2 SQIVND (reference sequence). The ends were cut back, 8 bases at V and 4 bases at J, with 9 bases in the middle. DNA of the CDR3: TGTGCCAGTTCACAGGGAAATCAGCCCCAGCATTTT. Translation gives CASSQGNQPQHF.

The chain uses TRBV19 and TRBJ1-1; 10 nucleotides agree with TRBD1. Germline values: CDR1 LNHDA, CDR2 SQIVND (reference sequence). J was trimmed by 4 bases and V by 10 bases; bases with no gene match: 21. CDR3 length: 18 residues. The CDR3 protein is CATLKSRDRGGWSTEAFF. The CDR3 DNA is TGTGCCACTCTGAAATCTAGGGACAGGGGAGGATGGAGCACTGAAGCTTTCTTT.

The J gene is TRBJ1-6, the V gene TRBV6-5, with D possibly being TRBD1 (6 bases). Deletions cut 6 bases from V and 6 bases from J, with 9 bases between. The germline gives CDR1 MNHEY, CDR2 SVGAGI. The CDR3 sequence is 13 residues long. CDR3 loop: CASRTGSNSPLHF. CDR3 sequence (DNA): TGTGCCAGCAGGACAGGTTCTAATTCACCCCTCCACTTT.